The clone carrying this TCR beta chain was counted ten times or more. The antigen is unknown. TCRdb re-analysed the 5' RACE reads in MiXCR, keeping a single row per CDR3 protein. Of 40,000 to 50,000 distinct CDR3 sequences in the sample, roughly 2.6% were seen once. This sample stems from a study of CD8 T cells in ankylosing spondylitis. The germline gives CDR1 SGDLS, CDR2 YYNGEE. V was shortened by 3 bases and J by 4 bases, with 14 bases between the two germline ends. There are 15 residues in the CDR3. Findings of the study overall: The study identified a TCR beta motif of several highly homologous variants that appeared characteristic of ankylosing spondylitis blood.

This receptor was taken from a male donor with ankylosing spondylitis or in good health (not recorded which). This chain joins TRBV9 and TRBJ2-1; D unclear. Sequences were obtained from blood, either unsorted or a sorted T cell fraction (not recorded which). CDR3 in amino acids: CASSGEYVSYNEQFF. The CDR3 DNA is TGTGCCAGCAGCGGAGAGTATGTGTCGTACAATGAGCAGTTCTTC.